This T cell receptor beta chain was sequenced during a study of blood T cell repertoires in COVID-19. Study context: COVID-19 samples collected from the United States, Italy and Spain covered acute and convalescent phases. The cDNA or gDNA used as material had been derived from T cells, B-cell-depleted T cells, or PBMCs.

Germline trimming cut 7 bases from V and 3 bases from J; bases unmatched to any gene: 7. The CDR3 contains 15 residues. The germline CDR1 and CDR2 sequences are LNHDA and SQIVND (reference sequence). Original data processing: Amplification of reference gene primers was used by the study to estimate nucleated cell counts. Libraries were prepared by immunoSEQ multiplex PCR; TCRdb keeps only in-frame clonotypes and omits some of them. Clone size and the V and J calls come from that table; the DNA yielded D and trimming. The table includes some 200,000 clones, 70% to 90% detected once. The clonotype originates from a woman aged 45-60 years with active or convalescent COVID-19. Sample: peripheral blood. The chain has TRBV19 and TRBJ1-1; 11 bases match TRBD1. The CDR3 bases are TGTGCCAGTATTCCCCTGGACAGGGGGCACACTGAAGCTTTCTTT. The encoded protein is CASIPLDRGHTEAFF.